These 6 T cell receptor beta chains were sequenced from one sample in a study of STAT5B mutations in CD4+ large granular lymphocyte leukemia. Measured with immunoSEQ multiplex PCR; TCRdb has only the in-frame clones, and not every one. The sample consists of about 32,000 clones, about 78% of them appearing once. The material sequenced was CD4+ T cells from blood buffy coats. Receptors were obtained from a human donor in good health.

The rearrangement links TRBV28 to TRBJ2-4, with D possibly being TRBD1 (5 bases). Germline lookup yields CDR1 MDHEN and CDR2 SYDVKM. The CDR3 runs to 15 residues. Trimming left V 2 bases short and J 2 bases short, with 10 bases between. The CDR3 region is CASSLDSPTKNIQYF. DNA for the CDR3: TGTGCCAGCAGTTTAGACAGTCCTACCAAAAACATTCAGTACTTC.

This clone turned up a few times. The V and J genes are TRBV7-9 and TRBJ1-2; D is perhaps TRBD1 (5 bases). This CDR3 is built from 12 residues. The germline V and J ends were trimmed by 10 bases and 8 bases, with 17 bases remaining between them. Germline V CDR1 and CDR2: SEHNR, FQNEAQ (reference sequence). This CDR3 is CAIDSPGSGYTF. In nucleotides, the CDR3 is TGTGCCATCGACAGCCCGGGGTCCGGCTACACCTTC.

The chain employs TRBV11-2 and TRBJ1-1; 7 nucleotides line up with TRBD1. Germline loops: CDR1 SGHAT, CDR2 FQNNGV. This CDR3 region has 17 residues. Trimming at V came to 0 bases and at J to 0 bases, leaving 7 bases not matched to a gene. DNA of the CDR3: TGTGCCAGCAGCTTAGATAGGCTGACAGGGCTGAACACTGAAGCTTTCTTT. It is translated as CASSLDRLTGLNTEAFF.

This rearrangement joins TRBV10-3 to TRBJ1-5; D might be TRBD1 (5 bases). V lost 3 bases and J 3 bases, leaving 12 bases between the germline ends. CDR1 is ENHRY, CDR2 SYGVKD, per germline. The CDR3 loop spans 15 amino acids. CDR3 sequence: CAISERGDANQPQHF. CDR3 coding DNA: TGTGCCATCAGTGAAAGGGGAGATGCCAATCAGCCCCAGCATTTT.

This clone was recorded a few times. V is TRBV5-4 and J is TRBJ2-4, with 8 bases that match TRBD2. The CDR3 runs 16 residues. Germline CDR1 is SGHNT and CDR2 is YYREEE (reference sequence). V shed 1 base, J shed 8 bases, and the junction held 11 bases outside the gene matches. The CDR3 region has the DNA TGTGCCAGCAGCTTGTGGACGGCGGGGGGTAGGGACATTCAGTACTTC. Amino acid sequence: CASSLWTAGGRDIQYF.

The J gene is TRBJ2-5, the V gene TRBV7-9, with 10 bases matching TRBD2. Germline V gene sequence: CDR1 SEHNR, CDR2 FQNEAQ (reference sequence). There are 17 residues in the CDR3. Trimming took 5 bases from V and 2 from J; bases not matched to a gene: 11. The CDR3 loop is CASSLIWTSGVQETQYF. The CDR3 coding sequence is TGTGCCAGCAGCCTAATTTGGACTAGCGGAGTTCAAGAGACCCAGTACTTC. Variable domain in full (rest from reference TRBV7-9 and TRBJ2-5): DTGVSQNPRHKITKRGQNVTFRCDPISEHNRLYWYRQTLGQGPEFLTYFQNEAQLEKSRLLSDRFSAERPKGSFSTLEIQRTEQGDSAMYLCASSLIWTSGVQETQYFGPGTRLLVL.